The clone carrying this T cell receptor beta chain was found many times. The time point is: sample taken at primary tumor resection. Whole RNA obtained from tumor, nontumor lung or frozen PBMC underwent sequencing without sorting. Germline V gives CDR1 ENHRY, CDR2 SYGVKD. This CDR3 region has 13 residues. V was trimmed by 5 bases and J by 6 bases, leaving 14 bases between them. MiXCR, run by TCRdb on the 5' RACE reads, gives a single entry per CDR3 protein. The sample includes 2,500 or so distinct CDR3 sequences, around 14% of them seen just once. The sample originates from a study of spatial heterogeneity in lung cancer.

This sequence was found in a male donor with early-stage non-small cell lung cancer. This specimen consisted of PBMCs, obtained at surgery. The chain employs TRBV10-3 and TRBJ2-7; D possibly corresponds to TRBD2 (5 bases). CDR3 region: CAISPTSFFEQYF. DNA of the CDR3: TGTGCCATCAGTCCTACTAGTTTCTTCGAGCAGTACTTC.